Listed below are T cell receptor beta chains from one sample, sequenced in a study of blood T cell repertoires in COVID-19. The table came from immunoSEQ multiplex PCR; TCRdb's copy has only in-frame clones and leaves some out. The table includes 150,000 to 200,000 clones, 88% detected once. The sample consisted of peripheral blood. The receptors here all came from a woman in her 30s with acute or convalescent COVID-19. CDR3s include the opening cysteine and the closing phenylalanine or tryptophan. D genes are given only for firm matches.

d_call: TRBD2; v_call: TRBV11-2; j_call: TRBJ2-3; cdr3_aa: CASSLEAGSNLDTQYF
d_call: -; v_call: TRBV2; j_call: TRBJ1-2; cdr3_aa: CASSEFVGYTF
d_call: -; v_call: TRBV6-5; j_call: TRBJ2-1; cdr3_aa: CASSYGGLAGNEQFF
d_call: -; v_call: TRBV5-4; j_call: TRBJ2-5; cdr3_aa: CASSLTGSSETQYF
d_call: -; v_call: TRBV7-2; j_call: TRBJ2-7; cdr3_aa: CASSLAVMPGDEQYF
d_call: -; v_call: TRBV5-1; j_call: TRBJ2-1; cdr3_aa: CASSLGGGTALNEQFF
d_call: -; v_call: TRBV28; j_call: TRBJ2-3; cdr3_aa: CASNLAGRTQYF
d_call: -; v_call: TRBV30; j_call: TRBJ1-5; cdr3_aa: CASGTYNQPQHF
d_call: TRBD2; v_call: TRBV28; j_call: TRBJ2-1; cdr3_aa: CASSPAWTSGRVWNEQFF
d_call: -; v_call: TRBV7-6; j_call: TRBJ1-2; cdr3_aa: CASSQIPGGGYTF
d_call: -; v_call: TRBV13; j_call: TRBJ1-1; cdr3_aa: CASSLGPGRGAFF
d_call: TRBD1; v_call: TRBV6-6; j_call: TRBJ1-1; cdr3_aa: CASSPLKDRPNTEAFF
d_call: TRBD1; v_call: TRBV28; j_call: TRBJ1-3; cdr3_aa: CASSSPRGRGANTIYF
d_call: -; v_call: TRBV7-6; j_call: TRBJ1-5; cdr3_aa: CASSLNMGQQPQHF
d_call: TRBD2; v_call: TRBV5-1; j_call: TRBJ2-1; cdr3_aa: CASSPGTNKKHNEQFF
d_call: TRBD1; v_call: TRBV25-1; j_call: TRBJ1-1; cdr3_aa: CASSELGTGVGTEAFF
d_call: -; v_call: TRBV18; j_call: TRBJ1-5; cdr3_aa: CASSPSTGRGNQPQHF
d_call: -; v_call: TRBV20-1; j_call: TRBJ1-1; cdr3_aa: CSARDRVHAFF
d_call: -; v_call: TRBV28; j_call: TRBJ1-2; cdr3_aa: CASSLRNYGYTF
d_call: -; v_call: TRBV12-5; j_call: TRBJ2-5; cdr3_aa: CASGLGGQQTQYF
d_call: -; v_call: TRBV6-5; j_call: TRBJ2-7; cdr3_aa: CASSYSISGAYEQYF
d_call: -; v_call: TRBV2; j_call: TRBJ2-4; cdr3_aa: CASNGAKNIQYF
d_call: -; v_call: TRBV7-7; j_call: TRBJ2-3; cdr3_aa: CASSLYLGAGTDTQYF
d_call: TRBD2; v_call: TRBV3-1/TRBV3-2; j_call: TRBJ2-3; cdr3_aa: CASRAGSTDTQYF
d_call: -; v_call: TRBV14; j_call: TRBJ2-7; cdr3_aa: CAVKGGPAYEQYF
d_call: -; v_call: TRBV25-1; j_call: TRBJ2-1; cdr3_aa: CASRNWAEQFF
d_call: -; v_call: TRBV3-1/TRBV3-2; j_call: TRBJ2-3; cdr3_aa: CASSQLEGADDTQYF
d_call: TRBD2; v_call: TRBV6-5; j_call: TRBJ2-7; cdr3_aa: CASRPSGDEQYF
d_call: -; v_call: TRBV29-1; j_call: TRBJ1-1; cdr3_aa: CSVPGANTEAFF
d_call: -; v_call: TRBV7-9; j_call: TRBJ1-1; cdr3_aa: CASSSTGAEAFF
d_call: TRBD1; v_call: TRBV29-1; j_call: TRBJ1-4; cdr3_aa: CSVATLQGNEKLFF
d_call: -; v_call: TRBV11-2; j_call: TRBJ2-7; cdr3_aa: CASSLGTRSYEQYF
d_call: -; v_call: TRBV12-3/TRBV12-4; j_call: TRBJ2-7; cdr3_aa: CASSLDTYEQYF
d_call: -; v_call: TRBV3-1/TRBV3-2; j_call: TRBJ1-2; cdr3_aa: CASSQVSGKANYGYTF
d_call: -; v_call: TRBV16; j_call: TRBJ1-5; cdr3_aa: CASSQQSRARQPQHF
d_call: -; v_call: TRBV5-1; j_call: TRBJ2-2; cdr3_aa: CASSPGTPITGELFF
d_call: -; v_call: TRBV2; j_call: TRBJ1-6; cdr3_aa: CASRSRASRGNSPLHF
d_call: -; v_call: TRBV7-2; j_call: TRBJ2-2; cdr3_aa: CASSLAGGTGELFF
d_call: TRBD2; v_call: TRBV2; j_call: TRBJ2-7; cdr3_aa: CASRASGRQRYF
d_call: -; v_call: TRBV6-9; j_call: TRBJ1-5; cdr3_aa: CASSSQVQGQPQHF
d_call: TRBD2; v_call: TRBV6-5; j_call: TRBJ2-1; cdr3_aa: CASSTSGSEQFF
d_call: -; v_call: TRBV7-9; j_call: TRBJ2-7; cdr3_aa: CASSLAGSYEQYF
d_call: TRBD1; v_call: TRBV5-1; j_call: TRBJ2-7; cdr3_aa: CASSFTGVEQYF
d_call: TRBD2; v_call: TRBV30; j_call: TRBJ2-1; cdr3_aa: CAWRGRWGGVYNEQFF
d_call: -; v_call: TRBV12-3/TRBV12-4; j_call: TRBJ2-7; cdr3_aa: CASSPGSGREQYF
d_call: -; v_call: TRBV30; j_call: TRBJ2-7; cdr3_aa: CVWRVSGSYEQYF